A selection of T cell receptor beta chains follows, all from one sample in a study of T-cell memory formation after mild COVID-19. TCRdb passed the 5' RACE reads through MiXCR, listing each CDR3 protein once. The sample includes 150,000 to 200,000 distinct CDR3 sequences, around a tenth of them seen just once. Material for sequencing was PBMCs or a T cell subset sorted from them (not recorded which). These receptors came from a young man who had mild COVID-19 (a few samples of this study predate the infection). Cell type and time point are not known. CDR3s include the opening cysteine and the closing phenylalanine or tryptophan. The D gene is left open where the match is weak. The size field is filled for only some rows; it gives once, few, many or a size class.

v_call: TRBV6-5; j_call: TRBJ1-1; clone_size: -; d_call: -; cdr3_nt: TGTGCCAGCAGTTACCGGCCTCAGGTGAGCACTGAAGCTTTCTTT; cdr3_aa: CASSYRPQVSTEAFF
v_call: TRBV7-2; j_call: TRBJ2-2; clone_size: many; d_call: -; cdr3_nt: TGTGCCAGCAGCCTGCTATCCGGGGGCACCGGGGAGCTGTTTTTT; cdr3_aa: CASSLLSGGTGELFF
v_call: TRBV6-2/TRBV6-3; j_call: TRBJ2-1; clone_size: few; d_call: -; cdr3_nt: TGTGCCAGCAGTCTCAGCTATGAGCAGTTCTTC; cdr3_aa: CASSLSYEQFF
v_call: TRBV14; j_call: TRBJ2-3; clone_size: few; d_call: -; cdr3_nt: TGTGCCAGCAGCCAAGACCACCTCAGCGATACGCAGTATTTT; cdr3_aa: CASSQDHLSDTQYF
v_call: TRBV6-5; j_call: TRBJ1-2; clone_size: -; d_call: TRBD1; cdr3_nt: TGTGCCAGCAGTTACCTAGACAGGGCCTATGGCTACACCTTC; cdr3_aa: CASSYLDRAYGYTF
v_call: TRBV6-2/TRBV6-3; j_call: TRBJ2-2; clone_size: -; d_call: -; cdr3_nt: TGTGCCAGCAGTTCCAACACCTTATTCGGGCCTCCAGCCGGGGAGCTGTTTTTT; cdr3_aa: CASSSNTLFGPPAGELFF
v_call: TRBV10-3; j_call: TRBJ2-3; clone_size: few; d_call: -; cdr3_nt: TGTGCCATCAGTGACCCGGGACTGACAGATACGCAGTATTTT; cdr3_aa: CAISDPGLTDTQYF
v_call: TRBV7-6; j_call: TRBJ2-1; clone_size: -; d_call: TRBD1; cdr3_nt: TGTGCCAGCAGTCCAACACAGGGGAAGTCCTACAATGAGCAGTTCTTC; cdr3_aa: CASSPTQGKSYNEQFF
v_call: TRBV18; j_call: TRBJ1-1; clone_size: -; d_call: -; cdr3_nt: TGTGCCAGCTCACCAGGGCAGGGGATACTGAACACTGAAGCTTTCTTT; cdr3_aa: CASSPGQGILNTEAFF
v_call: TRBV2; j_call: TRBJ2-3; clone_size: -; d_call: TRBD1; cdr3_nt: TGTGCCAGCAGTGGGGACAGAGGCACAGATACGCAGTATTTT; cdr3_aa: CASSGDRGTDTQYF
v_call: TRBV7-2; j_call: TRBJ2-2; clone_size: -; d_call: -; cdr3_nt: TGTGCCAGCAGCTTAGAGGTTGCAGGGGTCGGCAGCGGGGAGCTGTTTTTT; cdr3_aa: CASSLEVAGVGSGELFF
v_call: TRBV15; j_call: TRBJ2-5; clone_size: few; d_call: TRBD1; cdr3_nt: TGTGCCACCCAACAGGGACAGTCCAAGACCCAGTACTTC; cdr3_aa: CATQQGQSKTQYF
v_call: TRBV5-1; j_call: TRBJ2-1; clone_size: few; d_call: TRBD1; cdr3_nt: TGCGCCAGCAGCCCAAGGACAGGGGGGAATGAGCAGTTCTTC; cdr3_aa: CASSPRTGGNEQFF
v_call: TRBV24-1; j_call: TRBJ2-5; clone_size: few; d_call: -; cdr3_nt: TGTGCCACCAGCCGAAAAGAGACCCAGTACTTC; cdr3_aa: CATSRKETQYF
v_call: TRBV7-9; j_call: TRBJ2-1; clone_size: -; d_call: TRBD2; cdr3_nt: TGTGCCACCGAACCCGGGGCCACTAGCGGGGGGGCGAATGAGCAGTTCTTC; cdr3_aa: CATEPGATSGGANEQFF
v_call: TRBV5-1; j_call: TRBJ2-7; clone_size: many; d_call: -; cdr3_nt: TGCGCCAGCAGCCCGCTGGTCAACGACGAGCAGTACTTC; cdr3_aa: CASSPLVNDEQYF
v_call: TRBV7-2; j_call: TRBJ2-1; clone_size: few; d_call: -; cdr3_nt: TGTGCCAGCAGATCCCGGGGGAATGAGCAGTTCTTC; cdr3_aa: CASRSRGNEQFF
v_call: TRBV7-8; j_call: TRBJ2-5; clone_size: -; d_call: TRBD1; cdr3_nt: TGTGCCAGCAGCTTAGGACAGGGTACTTCAGAGACCCAGTACTTC; cdr3_aa: CASSLGQGTSETQYF
v_call: TRBV6-6; j_call: TRBJ1-2; clone_size: -; d_call: -; cdr3_nt: TGTGCCAGCATATCATCGGGGAACTATGGCTACACCTTC; cdr3_aa: CASISSGNYGYTF
v_call: TRBV20-1; j_call: TRBJ2-3; clone_size: -; d_call: -; cdr3_nt: TGCAGTGCTAGACTTCTAGGAGATACGCAGTATTTT; cdr3_aa: CSARLLGDTQYF
v_call: TRBV7-2; j_call: TRBJ1-1; clone_size: few; d_call: TRBD1; cdr3_nt: TGTGCCAGCCTTTCCGGGACAGGGAACACTGAAGCTTTCTTT; cdr3_aa: CASLSGTGNTEAFF
v_call: TRBV5-5; j_call: TRBJ1-5; clone_size: few; d_call: -; cdr3_nt: TGTGCCAGCAGCTTGGTAGGGTTTCCCCAGCATTTT; cdr3_aa: CASSLVGFPQHF